Following are 10 T cell receptor beta chains from one sample sequenced in a study of shared clonotypes between healthy human individuals. Clones were read by immunoSEQ multiplex PCR, and TCRdb kept only the in-frame ones, dropping some. The data contain about 2,100,000 clones, about 93% of them singletons. Selected positively for CCR7 and CD45RO-negative, naive CD8 cells excluded terminally differentiated effector memory CD45RA+ cells. Sample: naive CD8+ T cells from PBMCs. The source of these receptors is a man between 18 and 35 years old in good health. Some clones in this sample may be carry-over from other donors' samples.

V and J are TRBV5-1 and TRBJ2-7, with 8 bases that match TRBD2. The V gene end was trimmed by 0 bases and the J gene end by 4 bases; junction bases not matched to a gene: 15. The CDR3 totals 18 residues. Per germline, CDR1 SGHRS and CDR2 YFSETQ. The CDR3 is CASSLDPDVAGGVYEQYF. The DNA for the CDR3 is TGCGCCAGCAGCTTGGATCCAGATGTCGCGGGAGGCGTTTACGAGCAGTACTTC.

In this sample, this clone turned up once. This chain joins TRBV6-6 and TRBJ2-4; 8 bases are a match to TRBD1. In germline, CDR1 is MNHNY, CDR2 SVGAGI (reference sequence). Trimming at V came to 8 bases and at J to 6 bases, leaving 9 bases not matched to a gene. CDR3 length equals 14 residues. This CDR3 is CASRHGTGGNIQYF. Written as DNA, the CDR3 is TGTGCCAGCCGACATGGGACAGGCGGAAACATTCAGTACTTC.

The chain recombines TRBV13 with TRBJ1-1; D ambiguous. The germline V gene has CDR1 PRHDT and CDR2 FYEKMQ (reference sequence). The CDR3 contains 12 residues. Trimming took 3 bases from V and 3 from J, leaving 5 bases between them. CDR3 nucleotides: TGTGCCAGCAGCTTTGGTGACACTGAAGCTTTCTTT. Amino acids: CASSFGDTEAFF.

The chain combines TRBV6-6 with TRBJ2-1; D not resolved. Trimming stripped 2 bases from V and 5 bases from J, with 13 bases between. Germline V gene data show CDR1 as MNHNY and CDR2 as SVGAGI (reference sequence). The CDR3 loop spans 15 amino acids. CDR3 in amino acids: CASSYEPVYDNEQFF. The CDR3 nucleotides are TGTGCCAGCAGTTACGAGCCAGTCTACGACAATGAGCAGTTCTTC.

To note about this clone: The same CDR3 is also encoded by other DNA sequences in this sample. This chain links TRBV27 with TRBJ2-7, with 9 bases matching TRBD2. CDR1 and CDR2 from the germline V gene are MNHEY and SMNVEV (reference sequence). This CDR3 has 15 amino acids. J was trimmed by 4 bases and V by 1 base; bases with no gene match: 5. CDR3 coding DNA: TGTGCCAGCAGTTTATTAGCGGGAGTTGGGTACGAGCAGTACTTC. This sequence encodes CASSLLAGVGYEQYF.

The chain joins TRBV27 to TRBJ2-7, with D uncertain. Germline V lookup: CDR1 MNHEY, CDR2 SMNVEV (reference sequence). Between the trimmed V and J ends, which lost 3 bases and 6 bases, there was a span of 15 bases. The length of the CDR3 is 14 residues. As DNA, the CDR3 is TGTGCCAGCAGTTTCTTGAATCGCTCCGGCGAGCAGTACTTC. Its protein product is CASSFLNRSGEQYF.

V usage is TRBV29-1 and J usage is TRBJ2-7, with 9 bases identical to TRBD1. V shed 0 bases and J 3 bases; nucleotides not matched to a gene: 9. The length of the CDR3 is 16 residues. Germline CDR1 SQVTM, CDR2 ANQGSEA. The CDR3 nucleotides are TGCAGCGTTGAAGAAGTGACAGGGGGGCCTAGCTACGAGCAGTACTTC. Residues: CSVEEVTGGPSYEQYF.

A few counts support this clone. Other DNA sequences of this sample code for an identical CDR3. CDR3 bases: TGCGCCAGCAGCCAAGCTAACACTGAAGCTTTCTTT. It is translated as CASSQANTEAFF. This chain joins TRBV4-1 and TRBJ1-1, with no clear D. Trimming took off 1 base at V and 2 bases at J, with 2 bases between the two ends. Germline values: CDR1 MGHRA, CDR2 YSYEKL. The CDR3 covers 12 residues.

Of note for this clone: This specimen includes other DNA sequences encoding the same CDR3. The gene calls are TRBV27 and TRBJ1-2, with TRBD1 matching 10 bases. This CDR3 spans 15 amino acids. Unmatched junction bases numbered 6, after V lost 3 bases and J lost 5 bases. The germline CDR1 and CDR2 sequences are MNHEY and SMNVEV (reference sequence). CDR3 residues: CASSLRGTGVYGYTF. Here the CDR3 DNA reads TGTGCCAGCAGTTTGCGCGGGACAGGGGTGTATGGCTACACCTTC.

This clone was counted a few times. The chain employs TRBV5-1 and TRBJ1-2; TRBD1 matches at 10 bases. The CDR3 has 15 residues. J was trimmed by 4 bases and V by 5 bases; bases with no gene match: 8. CDR1 and CDR2 (germline): SGHRS, YFSETQ. CDR3 nucleotides: TGCGCCAGCAGATTCGGGACAGGGGCTCTCTATGGCTACACCTTC. This gives the protein CASRFGTGALYGYTF. The whole variable domain, remainder taken from reference TRBV5-1 and TRBJ1-2, is KAGVTQTPRYLIKTRGQQVTLSCSPISGHRSVSWYQQTPGQGLQFLFEYFSETQRNKGNFPGRFSGRQFSNSRSEMNVSTLELGDSALYLCASRFGTGALYGYTFGSGTRLTVV.